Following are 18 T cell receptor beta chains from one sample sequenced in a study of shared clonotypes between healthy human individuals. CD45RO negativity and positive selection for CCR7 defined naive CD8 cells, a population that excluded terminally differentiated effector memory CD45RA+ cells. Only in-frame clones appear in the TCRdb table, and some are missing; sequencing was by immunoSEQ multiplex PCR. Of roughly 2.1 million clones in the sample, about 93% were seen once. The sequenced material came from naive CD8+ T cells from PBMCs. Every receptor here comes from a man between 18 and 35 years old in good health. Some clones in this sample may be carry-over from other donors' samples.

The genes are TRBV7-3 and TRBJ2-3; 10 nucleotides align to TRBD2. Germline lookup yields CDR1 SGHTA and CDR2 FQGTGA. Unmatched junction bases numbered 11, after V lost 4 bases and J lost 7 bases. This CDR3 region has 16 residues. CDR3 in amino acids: CASSYRPSGSGNTQYF. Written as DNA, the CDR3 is TGTGCCAGCAGCTACCGGCCTAGCGGGAGTGGAAATACGCAGTATTTT.

The CDR3 loop reads CASSQDWVDPNTEAFF. CDR3 nucleotides: TGTGCCAGCAGCCAAGATTGGGTGGACCCGAACACTGAAGCTTTCTTT. This chain joins TRBV14 and TRBJ1-1; D remains ambiguous. V lost 0 bases to trimming and J lost 1 base, with 12 bases between them. Germline V lookup: CDR1 SGHDN, CDR2 FVKESK. This CDR3 is built from 16 residues.

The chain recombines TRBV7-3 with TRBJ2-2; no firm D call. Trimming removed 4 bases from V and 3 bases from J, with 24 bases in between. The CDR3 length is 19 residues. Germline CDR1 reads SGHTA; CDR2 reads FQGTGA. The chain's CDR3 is CASSSHPPDSLFDTGELFF. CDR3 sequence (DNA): TGTGCCAGCAGCTCCCATCCCCCAGATTCCCTTTTTGACACCGGGGAGCTGTTTTTT.

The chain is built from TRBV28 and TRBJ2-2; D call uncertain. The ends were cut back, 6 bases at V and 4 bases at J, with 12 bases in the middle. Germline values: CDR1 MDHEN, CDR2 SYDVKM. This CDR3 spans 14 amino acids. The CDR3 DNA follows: TGTGCCAGCAGCCCCTTTCAGCCCACCGGGGAGCTGTTTTTT. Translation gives CASSPFQPTGELFF.

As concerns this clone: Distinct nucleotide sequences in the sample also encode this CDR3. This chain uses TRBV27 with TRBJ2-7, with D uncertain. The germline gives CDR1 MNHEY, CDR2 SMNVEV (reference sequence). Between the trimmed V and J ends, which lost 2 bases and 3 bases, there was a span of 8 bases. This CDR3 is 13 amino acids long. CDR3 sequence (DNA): TGTGCCAGCAGTTTAGGGCCTCTCTACGAGCAGTACTTC. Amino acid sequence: CASSLGPLYEQYF.

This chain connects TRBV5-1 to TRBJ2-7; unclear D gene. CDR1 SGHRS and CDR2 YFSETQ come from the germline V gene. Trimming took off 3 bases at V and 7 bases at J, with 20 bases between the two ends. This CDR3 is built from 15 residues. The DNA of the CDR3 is TGCGCCAGCAGCTCGTTTAGTTCTCCCTCGGATGAGCAGTACTTC. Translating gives CASSSFSSPSDEQYF.

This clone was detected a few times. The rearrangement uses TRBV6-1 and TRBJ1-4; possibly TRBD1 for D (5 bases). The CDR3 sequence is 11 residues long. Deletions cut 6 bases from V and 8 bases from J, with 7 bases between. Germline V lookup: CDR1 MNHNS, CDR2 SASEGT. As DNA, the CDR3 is TGTGCCAGCAGCGAGGGGGAAAAACTGTTTTTT. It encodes CASSEGEKLFF.

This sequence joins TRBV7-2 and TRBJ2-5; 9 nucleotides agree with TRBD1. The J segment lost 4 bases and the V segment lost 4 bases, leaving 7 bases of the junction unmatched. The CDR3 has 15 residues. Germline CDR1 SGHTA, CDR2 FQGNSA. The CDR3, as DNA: TGTGCCAGCAGCTCAGGGACAGGGAAGATAGAGACCCAGTACTTC. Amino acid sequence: CASSSGTGKIETQYF.

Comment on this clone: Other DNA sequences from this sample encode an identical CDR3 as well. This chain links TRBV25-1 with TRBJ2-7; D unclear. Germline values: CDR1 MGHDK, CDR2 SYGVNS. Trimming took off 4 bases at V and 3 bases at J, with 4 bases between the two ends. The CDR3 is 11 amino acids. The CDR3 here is CASSVSYEQYF. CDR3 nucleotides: TGTGCCAGCAGTGTCAGCTACGAGCAGTACTTC.

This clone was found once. CDR3 sequence reads: CATGGGTQYF. Written as DNA, the CDR3 is TGTGCCACCGGGGGTGGGACCCAGTACTTC. The chain carries TRBV6-6 and TRBJ2-5; D perhaps matches TRBD2 (6 bases). The CDR3 loop spans 10 amino acids. V shed 10 bases and J shed 7 bases, with 10 bases lying between them. Germline CDR1 is MNHNY and CDR2 is SVGAGI (reference sequence).

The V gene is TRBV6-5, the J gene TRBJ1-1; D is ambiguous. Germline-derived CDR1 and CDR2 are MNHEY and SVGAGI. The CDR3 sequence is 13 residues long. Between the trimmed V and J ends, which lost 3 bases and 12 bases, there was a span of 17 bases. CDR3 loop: CASSYPETRITFF. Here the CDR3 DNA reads TGTGCCAGCAGTTATCCAGAAACCAGGATAACTTTCTTT.

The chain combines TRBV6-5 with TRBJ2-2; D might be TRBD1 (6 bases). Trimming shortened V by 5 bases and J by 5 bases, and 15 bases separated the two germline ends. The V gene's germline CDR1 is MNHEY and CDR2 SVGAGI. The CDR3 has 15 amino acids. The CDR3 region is CASSPDAGQTGELFF. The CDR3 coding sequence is TGTGCCAGCAGTCCCGACGCCGGACAGACCGGGGAGCTGTTTTTT.

The DNA of the CDR3 is TGTGCCAGCAGCGGCTGGGGGACAGGAGAGACCCAGTACTTC. It codes for CASSGWGTGETQYF. The rearrangement uses TRBV7-8 and TRBJ2-5; 8 bases are a match to TRBD1. CDR1 is SGHVS and CDR2 is FQNEAQ in the germline V gene. The V and J ends lost 5 bases and 4 bases, in that order; junction bases with no gene match: 6. The CDR3 is made up of 14 amino acids. Looking up the rest from reference TRBV7-8 and TRBJ2-5 gives the full variable domain: GAGVSQSPRYKVAKRGQDVALRCDPISGHVSLFWYQQALGQGPEFLTYFQNEAQLDKSGLPSDRFFAERPEGSVSTLKIQRTQQEDSAVYLCASSGWGTGETQYFGPGTRLLVL.

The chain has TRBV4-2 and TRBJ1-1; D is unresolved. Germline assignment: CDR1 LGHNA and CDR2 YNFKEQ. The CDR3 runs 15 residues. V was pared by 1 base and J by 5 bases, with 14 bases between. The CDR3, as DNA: TGTGCCAGCAGCCAAGCTACGATGGTGGGGACTGAAGCTTTCTTT. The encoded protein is CASSQATMVGTEAFF.

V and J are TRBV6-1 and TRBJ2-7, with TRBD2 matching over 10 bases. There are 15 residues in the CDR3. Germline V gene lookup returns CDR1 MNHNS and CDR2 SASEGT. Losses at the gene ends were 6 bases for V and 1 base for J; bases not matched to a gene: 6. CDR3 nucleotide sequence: TGTGCCAGCAGAGAGACTAGCGGGCGTTCCTACGAGCAGTACTTC. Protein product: CASRETSGRSYEQYF.

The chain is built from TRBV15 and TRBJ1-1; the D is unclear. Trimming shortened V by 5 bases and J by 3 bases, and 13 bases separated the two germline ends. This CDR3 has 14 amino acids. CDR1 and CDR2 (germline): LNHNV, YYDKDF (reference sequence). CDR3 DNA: TGTGCCACCAGCTCGCGTCAGACGGACACTGAAGCTTTCTTT. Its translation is CATSSRQTDTEAFF.

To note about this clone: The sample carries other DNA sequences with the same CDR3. The CDR3 here is CASSFGGELFF. The CDR3 bases are TGTGCCAGCAGCTTTGGTGGGGAGCTGTTTTTT. J is TRBJ2-2 and V is TRBV5-4; D remains unclear. V shed 2 bases and J shed 8 bases, with 4 bases lying between them. The germline V gene encodes CDR1 SGHNT and CDR2 YYREEE (reference sequence). This CDR3 contains 11 residues.

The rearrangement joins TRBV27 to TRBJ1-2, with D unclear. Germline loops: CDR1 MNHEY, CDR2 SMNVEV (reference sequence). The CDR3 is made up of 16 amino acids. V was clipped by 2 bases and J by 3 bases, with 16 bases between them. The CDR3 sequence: CASSLTGPPGDYGYTF. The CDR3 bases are TGTGCCAGCAGTTTAACCGGCCCCCCCGGTGACTATGGCTACACCTTC.